What follows is one TCR beta chain and its context. This entry is derived from a study of T cell responses to AZD1222 COVID-19 vaccine. Sequencing was performed with immunoSEQ multiplex PCR; in TCRdb, only in-frame clones are kept and a portion is missing. This table holds approximately 110,000 clones, 85% to 90% found once. V was clipped by 5 bases and J by 1 base, with 4 bases between them. Germline CDR1 KGHDR, CDR2 SFDVKD. The CDR3 length is 13 residues. The specimen was peripheral blood, collected on day 0 of AZD1222 vaccination. The source is an adult in good health. The V gene is TRBV24-1, the J gene TRBJ2-2; D unresolved. The CDR3 spells CATSAENTGELFF. In DNA form, the CDR3 reads TGTGCCACCAGTGCTGAGAACACCGGGGAGCTGTTTTTT.